The 17 T cell receptor beta chains below were found in one sample sequenced in a study of molecular identifiers for immune sequencing clone quantification. TCRdb re-called the PCR reads through MiXCR, storing one row per CDR3 protein. The sample yields tens of thousands of distinct CDR3 sequences, roughly 24% seen once. The sequenced sample was naive CD8+ T cells from blood, with Jurkat cell RNA spiked in. Subset meaning: FACS-sorted CD8+CD4-CCR7+CD45RA+ naive T cells. Receptors originate from a human donor in good health. Some libraries in this study had Jurkat cell RNA spiked in.

To note about this clonotype: Given a much more abundant clone one base away, this may be a read error. CDR3 DNA sequence: TGTGCCAGCAGCTTGTCAGGGAGGGAGACCCTGTACTTC. Translation gives CASSLSGRETLYF. The gene calls are TRBV5-6 and TRBJ2-5, with 7 bases fitting TRBD2. This CDR3 comprises 13 residues. CDR1 SGHDT and CDR2 YYEEEE come from the germline V gene.

As regards this clonotype: A much larger clone lies a single base off, so this may be a read error. The rearrangement joins TRBV4-1 to TRBJ2-7; D is perhaps TRBD1 or TRBD2 (5 bases each). The CDR3 has 15 amino acids. CDR1 and CDR2 from the germline V gene are MGHRA and YSYEKL. The CDR3 loop reads CASSQEHPGTYEQCF. In DNA, the CDR3 is TGCGCCAGCAGCCAAGAACACCCGGGGACCTACGAGCAGTGCTTC.

A note on this clonotype: Relative to the germline gene, one junction end is altered; a read error may explain this. This chain links TRBV5-4 with TRBJ2-6; D not certain. Germline CDR1 reads SGHNT; CDR2 reads YYREEE (reference sequence). This CDR3 has 14 amino acids. This CDR3 is CASSYSSGANALTF. The CDR3 DNA reads as TGTGCCAGCAGCTACAGCTCTGGTGCCAACGCCCTGACTTTC.

The genes are TRBV19 and TRBJ2-1; D is possibly TRBD2 (5 bases). This CDR3 has 14 residues. V dropped 5 bases and J dropped 9 bases, with 17 bases sitting between them. CDR1 is LNHDA, CDR2 SQIVND, per germline (reference sequence). CDR3 region: CASSGGSPAGEQFF. DNA of the CDR3: TGTGCCAGTAGTGGCGGGTCACCAGCCGGTGAGCAGTTCTTC.

This clonotype is medium-sized by share. The chain uses TRBV4-3 and TRBJ2-7; TRBD2 matches at 8 bases. V lost 1 base, J lost 5 bases, and 13 bases stayed unmatched. The CDR3 spans 17 residues. CDR1 is LGHNA and CDR2 is YSLEER in the germline V gene. For the CDR3, the DNA is TGCGCCAGCAGCCAAGGGACGGTCCGGGGGGGCGCGGACGAGCAGTACTTC. Protein product: CASSQGTVRGGADEQYF.

This clonotype was seen many times. The V call is TRBV4-1, the J call TRBJ1-6; 8 bases fit TRBD1. Per germline, CDR1 MGHRA and CDR2 YSYEKL. The V gene end was trimmed by 4 bases and the J gene end by 1 base; junction bases not matched to a gene: 3. This CDR3 has 16 residues. This CDR3 reads CASSPQGASYNSPLHF. The CDR3 DNA follows: TGCGCCAGCAGCCCTCAGGGGGCATCCTATAATTCACCCCTCCACTTT.

By sample share, this clonotype is medium-sized. CDR3 amino acids: CASSRPAYTEAFF. In DNA form, the CDR3 reads TGTGCCAGCAGCCGACCCGCCTACACTGAAGCTTTCTTT. The V and J genes are TRBV7-9 and TRBJ1-1; D uncertain. Trimming removed 5 bases from V and 3 bases from J, with 10 bases in between. Germline lookup yields CDR1 SEHNR and CDR2 FQNEAQ (reference sequence). This CDR3 comprises 13 residues.

Worth noting for this clonotype: A much larger clone sits a single nucleotide away, making a read error possible. This chain joins TRBV13 and TRBJ2-5, with D perhaps matching TRBD2 (6 bases). The CDR3 is 17 residues long. Germline-derived CDR1 and CDR2 are PRHDT and FYEKMQ (reference sequence). V was shortened by 1 base and J by 9 bases, with 24 bases between the two germline ends. The DNA for the CDR3 is TGTGCCAGCAGCTTAGAGTCCGGGGGTGGCCTAGGGGAGCCCCAGTACTTC. Its translation: CASSLESGGGLGEPQYF.

The CDR3 DNA follows: TGCAGTGCTGAAGAGGGGCCCGGCGCAGCCACGACGATAATCACAGATACGCAGTATTTT. This codes for CSAEEGPGAATTIITDTQYF. V and J are TRBV20-1 and TRBJ2-3; D assignment may be TRBD1 or TRBD2 (5 bases each). V lost 5 bases to trimming and J lost 2 bases, with 32 bases between them. Germline V gives CDR1 DFQATT, CDR2 SNEGSKA (reference sequence). This CDR3 is 20 amino acids long.

As to this clonotype: One base away lies a much larger clone, so this may be a sequencing read error. Without the conserved terminal phenylalanine or tryptophan, this CDR3 likely stems from a read error. V gene TRBV12-3 or TRBV12-4 combines with J gene TRBJ2-3; D could derive from TRBD1 or TRBD2 (6 bases each). This CDR3 has 16 amino acids. Trimming stripped 2 bases from V and 7 bases from J, with 19 bases between. In DNA form, the CDR3 reads TGTGCCAGCAGTTTATGGGACATAGCCGGGGGAAATACGCAGTATCTT. This codes for CASSLWDIAGGNTQYL.

This clonotype was counted ten times or more. The chain carries TRBV7-9 and TRBJ1-3; 9 bases align to TRBD1. The V gene end was trimmed by 4 bases and the J gene end by 7 bases; junction bases not matched to a gene: 8. Per germline, CDR1 SEHNR and CDR2 FQNEAQ (reference sequence). This CDR3 is built from 15 residues. The CDR3 is CASSWAQGAMNTIYF. DNA of the CDR3: TGTGCCAGCAGCTGGGCACAGGGGGCAATGAACACCATATATTTT.

This chain links TRBV4-1 with TRBJ2-7, with 10 bases matching TRBD1. J lost 3 bases, V lost 3 bases, and 5 bases had no gene match. Germline assignment: CDR1 MGHRA and CDR2 YSYEKL. The CDR3 runs 15 residues. CDR3: CASSHAGTGDYEQYF. As DNA, the CDR3 is TGCGCCAGCAGCCATGCCGGGACAGGGGACTACGAGCAGTACTTC.

This clonotype was counted a few times. The CDR3 nucleotides read TGTGCCTGGAGTGTACGAGTCAGCTACGAGCAGTACTTC. This gives the protein CAWSVRVSYEQYF. The gene calls are TRBV30 and TRBJ2-7, with D unclear. From germline, CDR1 is GTSNPN and CDR2 SVGIG (reference sequence). This CDR3 comprises 13 residues. The ends were cut back, 0 bases at V and 3 bases at J, with 9 bases in the middle.

This clonotype has a count of ten or more. The chain couples TRBV6-2 or TRBV6-3 to TRBJ2-5; 7 positions match TRBD1. CDR3 length equals 15 residues. Trimming cost V 6 bases and J 2 bases; bases outside gene matches: 9. CDR1 is MNHEY, CDR2 SVGEGT, per germline. DNA for the CDR3: TGTGCCAGCAGCCCCGGAAGGGGGCTTCAAGAGACCCAGTACTTC. As protein: CASSPGRGLQETQYF.

About this clonotype itself: Being one base from a much bigger clone, this may be a read error. This chain connects TRBV5-5 to TRBJ2-3; D gene uncertain. This CDR3 region has 12 residues. Germline-derived CDR1 and CDR2 are SGHKS and YYEKEE (reference sequence). CDR3 coding DNA: TGTGTCAGCAGCCTCGCCGTGGATACGCAGTATTTT. Translated: CVSSLAVDTQYF.

This chain joins TRBV10-3 and TRBJ2-3, with 11 nucleotides matching TRBD2. With 0 bases clipped from V and 2 bases from J, the junction kept 4 bases outside the gene matches. There are 17 residues in the CDR3. In germline, CDR1 is ENHRY, CDR2 SYGVKD. The DNA for the CDR3 is TGTGCCATCAGTGAGTCTATACTAGCGGGAGACACAGATACGCAGTATTTT. This codes for CAISESILAGDTDTQYF.

As for this clonotype: A much larger clone sits a single nucleotide away, making a read error possible. V gene TRBV28 combines with J gene TRBJ2-7; TRBD2 matches 7 bases. From germline, CDR1 is MDHEN and CDR2 SYDVKM. Losses at the gene ends were 4 bases for V and 2 bases for J; bases not matched to a gene: 5. This CDR3 comprises 14 residues. CDR3 bases: TGTGCCAGCAGTTCGGGACTAACTACCTACGAGCAGTACTTC. Its translation is CASSSGLTTYEQYF.